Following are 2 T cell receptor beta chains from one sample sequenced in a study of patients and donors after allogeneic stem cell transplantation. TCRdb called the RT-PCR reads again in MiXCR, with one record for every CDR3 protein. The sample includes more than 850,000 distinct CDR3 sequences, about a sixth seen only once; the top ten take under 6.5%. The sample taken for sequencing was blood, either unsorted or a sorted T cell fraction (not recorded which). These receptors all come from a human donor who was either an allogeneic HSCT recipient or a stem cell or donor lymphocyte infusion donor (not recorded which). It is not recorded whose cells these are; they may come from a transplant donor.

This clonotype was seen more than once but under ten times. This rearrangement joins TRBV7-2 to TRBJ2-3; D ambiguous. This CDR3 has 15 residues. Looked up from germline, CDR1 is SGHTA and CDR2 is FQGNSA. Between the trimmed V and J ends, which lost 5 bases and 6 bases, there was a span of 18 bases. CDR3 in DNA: TGTGCCAGCAGCCCTGGAGTGGGCCCAGAGGATACGCAGTATTTT. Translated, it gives CASSPGVGPEDTQYF.

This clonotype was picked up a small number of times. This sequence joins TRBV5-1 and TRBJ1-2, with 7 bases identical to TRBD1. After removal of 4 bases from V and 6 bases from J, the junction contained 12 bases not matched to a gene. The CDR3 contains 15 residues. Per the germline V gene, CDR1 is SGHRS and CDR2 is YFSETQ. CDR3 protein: CASSQNRGALDGYTF. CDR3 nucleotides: TGCGCCAGCAGCCAAAACAGGGGCGCATTAGATGGCTACACCTTC.